The 2 T cell receptor beta chains listed next were all sequenced from one sample in a study of identical twins. TCRdb itself ran the 5' RACE reads through MiXCR, one entry per CDR3 protein. In the table there are 420,000 or so distinct CDR3 sequences, approximately 17% of which are singletons. Sample: naive T cells sorted from blood. Source of these receptors: a man aged 50-60 years in good health.

This clonotype was counted ten times or more. This chain uses TRBV7-9 with TRBJ1-1, with D unclear. Deletions cut 3 bases from V and 1 base from J, with 6 bases between. Germline V CDR1 and CDR2: SEHNR, FQNEAQ (reference sequence). This CDR3 is built from 13 residues. The CDR3 protein is CASSFAGNTEAFF. The DNA of the CDR3 is TGTGCCAGCAGCTTCGCTGGGAACACTGAAGCTTTCTTT.

The chain joins TRBV6-2 or TRBV6-3 to TRBJ2-5, with unresolved D. The CDR3 loop spans 16 amino acids. V was clipped by 7 bases and J by 4 bases, with 22 bases between them. CDR1 and CDR2 (germline): MNHEY, SVGEGT. The CDR3 is CASNLMGQPRRETQYF. The DNA of the CDR3 is TGTGCCAGCAATTTAATGGGCCAACCCCGTCGAGAGACCCAGTACTTC.